This T cell receptor (beta chain) is drawn from a study of shared clonotypes between healthy human individuals. The overall study: The study drew on two women and a few men aged 18 to 49 as donors.

The CDR3 is made up of 15 amino acids. CDR1 and CDR2 (germline): SGHNT, YYREEE (reference sequence). V lost 4 bases, J lost 0 bases, and 6 bases stayed unmatched. Libraries were prepared by immunoSEQ multiplex PCR; TCRdb keeps only in-frame clonotypes and omits some of them. The sample contains some 2,100,000 clones, about 94% of which appear only once. The origin of this receptor is a man aged 18 to 30 in good health. The sequenced sample was naive CD4+ T cells sorted from blood. Subset specified: CD45RA+ positively selected. The rearrangement uses TRBV5-4 and TRBJ1-2; 7 bases are a match to TRBD1. CDR3 protein: CASSQGTEPNYGYTF. The CDR3 nucleotides read TGTGCCAGCAGCCAAGGGACAGAACCTAACTATGGCTACACCTTC.